These 26 T cell receptor beta chains share one sample of origin, sequenced in a study of blood T cell repertoires in COVID-19. Produced via immunoSEQ multiplex PCR; TCRdb's table is partial and in-frame only. The top ten hold roughly 3.4% of the sample, which has roughly 220,000 clones, roughly 88% seen once. Sequenced input: PBMCs or T cells enriched from blood (not recorded which). All receptors derive from a woman aged 35 to 49 with acute COVID-19.

This clone occurred a few times. The chain couples TRBV5-6 to TRBJ1-4; D not resolved. Trimming pared 3 bases from V and 8 bases from J, leaving 17 bases between. Germline CDR1 SGHDT, CDR2 YYEEEE. The CDR3 is made up of 15 amino acids. This CDR3 reads CASSSPPGVGEKLFF. CDR3 bases: TGTGCCAGCAGCTCTCCCCCCGGGGTCGGAGAAAAACTGTTTTTT.

The rearrangement links TRBV9 to TRBJ1-6, with 9 positions matching TRBD1. This CDR3 is built from 14 residues. In germline, CDR1 is SGDLS, CDR2 YYNGEE. The junction had 12 bases not matched to a gene; V was cut back by 6 bases and J by 14 bases. CDR3 residues: CASTPGQGFNTLHF. The DNA of the CDR3 is TGTGCCAGCACCCCGGGACAGGGCTTCAACACCCTCCACTTT.

V and J are TRBV11-2 and TRBJ1-6; D unresolved. Trimming stripped 2 bases from V and 8 bases from J, with 7 bases between. CDR1 is SGHAT, CDR2 FQNNGV, per germline. This CDR3 spans 13 amino acids. This chain's CDR3 is CASSLLGDSPLHF. DNA of the CDR3: TGTGCCAGCAGCTTACTGGGAGATTCACCCCTCCACTTT. The full variable domain, rest sourced from reference TRBV11-2 and TRBJ1-6, is EAGVAQSPRYKIIEKRQSVAFWCNPISGHATLYWYQQILGQGPKLLIQFQNNGVVDDSQLPKDRFSAERLKGVDSTLKIQPAKLEDSAVYLCASSLLGDSPLHFGNGTRLTVT.

The V call is TRBV19, the J call TRBJ1-2; 8 positions match TRBD1. There are 14 residues in the CDR3. Germline V lookup: CDR1 LNHDA, CDR2 SQIVND (reference sequence). V was pared by 5 bases and J by 5 bases, with 7 bases of the junction left unmatched. The CDR3 region is CASSAPDRVYGYTF. In nucleotides, the CDR3 is TGTGCCAGTAGTGCCCCGGACAGGGTGTATGGCTACACCTTC.

There are a few counts of this clone. The chain employs TRBV9 and TRBJ1-6; TRBD1 is a possible D gene (5 bases). The CDR3 runs 15 residues. Per germline, CDR1 SGDLS and CDR2 YYNGEE. Trimming pared 4 bases from V and 0 bases from J, leaving 8 bases between. CDR3 nucleotides: TGTGCCAGCAGCCCGGGGGGCTCCTATAATTCACCCCTCCACTTT. It is translated as CASSPGGSYNSPLHF.

This clone occurred once. V is TRBV19 and J is TRBJ2-5; maybe TRBD2 (6 bases). V was clipped by 5 bases and J by 4 bases, with 11 bases between them. The germline CDR1 and CDR2 sequences are LNHDA and SQIVND (reference sequence). The CDR3 sequence is 13 residues long. DNA for the CDR3: TGTGCCAGTAGTTTGCGGGGCTCAGAGACCCAGTACTTC. The encoded protein is CASSLRGSETQYF.

The chain employs TRBV4-1 and TRBJ1-3; D perhaps matches TRBD1 (5 bases). The germline V gene encodes CDR1 MGHRA and CDR2 YSYEKL. V lost 1 base, J lost 0 bases, and 10 bases lay in between. The length of the CDR3 is 16 residues. In nucleotides, the CDR3 is TGCGCCAGCAGCCAAGCAACAGGCTACTCTGGAAACACCATATATTTT. Translation: CASSQATGYSGNTIYF.

V is TRBV19 and J is TRBJ1-4; D is possibly TRBD1 (5 bases). This CDR3 spans 14 amino acids. In germline, CDR1 is LNHDA, CDR2 SQIVND (reference sequence). V lost 7 bases to trimming and J lost 0 bases, with 9 bases between them. DNA for the CDR3: TGTGCCAGTACGGGGGACCCAACTAATGAAAAACTGTTTTTT. Its translation: CASTGDPTNEKLFF.

The genes are TRBV7-2 and TRBJ2-2, with D tentatively TRBD2 (5 bases). The CDR3 extends over 13 amino acids. Germline lookup yields CDR1 SGHTA and CDR2 FQGNSA. Trimming stripped 3 bases from V and 6 bases from J, with 8 bases between. The CDR3 region is CASSFTGSGELFF. CDR3 coding DNA: TGTGCCAGCAGCTTTACGGGGTCCGGGGAGCTGTTTTTT.

This clone came up a few times. The chain joins TRBV27 to TRBJ1-1, with 10 nucleotides matching TRBD1. Trimming cost V 4 bases and J 3 bases; bases outside gene matches: 8. The CDR3 spans 16 residues. Germline values: CDR1 MNHEY, CDR2 SMNVEV (reference sequence). The CDR3 DNA reads as TGTGCCAGCAGTTCCCGGGACAGGGGAAGGGACACTGAAGCTTTCTTT. This sequence encodes CASSSRDRGRDTEAFF.

This sequence joins TRBV7-9 and TRBJ1-1; the match to TRBD1 covers 7 bases. The germline V gene has CDR1 SEHNR and CDR2 FQNEAQ (reference sequence). There are 17 residues in the CDR3. V shed 2 bases, J shed 1 base, and the junction held 10 bases outside the gene matches. CDR3 nucleotide sequence: TGTGCCAGCAGCTTAACCCCCTTGGGACAGAAGAACACTGAAGCTTTCTTT. This encodes CASSLTPLGQKNTEAFF. Full variable domain (remainder filled in from reference TRBV7-9 and TRBJ1-1): DTGVSQNPRHKITKRGQNVTFRCDPISEHNRLYWYRQTLGQGPEFLTYFQNEAQLEKSRLLSDRFSAERPKGSFSTLEIQRTEQGDSAMYLCASSLTPLGQKNTEAFFGQGTRLTVV.

This chain uses TRBV3-1 (or the pseudogene TRBV3-2) with TRBJ1-1; the D is unclear. This CDR3 has 15 residues. V lost 4 bases and J lost 3, with 15 bases in between. CDR1 and CDR2 (germline): LGHDT, YNNKEL (reference sequence). CDR3 protein: CASSPTLKPHTEAFF. Written as DNA, the CDR3 is TGTGCCAGCAGCCCCACCCTCAAGCCACACACTGAAGCTTTCTTT.

The V gene is TRBV2, the J gene TRBJ2-1, with D maybe TRBD2 (6 bases). Looked up from germline, CDR1 is SNHLY and CDR2 is FYNNEI. CDR3 length: 14 amino acids. V lost 7 bases and J 7 bases, leaving 17 bases between the germline ends. CDR3 residues: CASKSRDSSNEQFF. The CDR3, as DNA: TGTGCCAGCAAATCAAGGGACTCATCAAATGAGCAGTTCTTC.

This clone appeared a few times. The gene calls are TRBV11-2 and TRBJ1-1; D remains ambiguous. V gave up 1 base and J gave up 1 base, with 13 bases separating them. Germline V gene data show CDR1 as SGHAT and CDR2 as FQNNGV. The CDR3 has 16 residues. The CDR3 region has the DNA TGTGCCAGCAGCTTAGGAGACTACTGGGGGAACACTGAAGCTTTCTTT. It is translated as CASSLGDYWGNTEAFF.

The chain joins TRBV20-1 to TRBJ1-1; unclear D gene. CDR3 length equals 11 residues. Per the germline V gene, CDR1 is DFQATT and CDR2 is SNEGSKA (reference sequence). Trimming left V 3 bases short and J 6 bases short, with 8 bases between. The CDR3 sequence: CSAREAPEAFF. In nucleotides, the CDR3 is TGCAGTGCTAGGGAGGCCCCTGAAGCTTTCTTT.

The gene calls are TRBV7-6 and TRBJ2-3; maybe TRBD2 (5 bases). Germline values: CDR1 SGHVS, CDR2 FNYEAQ. Trimming removed 4 bases from V and 0 bases from J, with 17 bases in between. The CDR3 is made up of 17 amino acids. The CDR3 loop reads CASSSPERAASTDTQYF. The DNA of the CDR3 is TGTGCCAGCAGCTCCCCTGAGAGGGCAGCCAGCACAGATACGCAGTATTTT.

The chain recombines TRBV13 with TRBJ1-1, with a possible D match to TRBD1 (5 bases). The germline V and J ends were trimmed by 7 bases and 5 bases, with 14 bases remaining between them. Germline V gene sequence: CDR1 PRHDT, CDR2 FYEKMQ (reference sequence). This CDR3 comprises 13 residues. The CDR3 coding sequence is TGTGCCAGCAACCGACAGCCCCTAACTGAAGCTTTCTTT. It specifies CASNRQPLTEAFF. The full variable domain, with the rest looked up from reference TRBV13 and TRBJ1-1, is AAGVIQSPRHLIKEKRETATLKCYPIPRHDTVYWYQQGPGQDPQFLISFYEKMQSDKGSIPDRFSAQQFSDYHSELNMSSLELGDSALYFCASNRQPLTEAFFGQGTRLTVV.

The rearrangement joins TRBV10-3 to TRBJ1-2, with 7 bases identical to TRBD1. The CDR3 runs to 14 residues. Trimming cost V 0 bases and J 8 bases; bases outside gene matches: 6. Germline V CDR1 and CDR2: ENHRY, SYGVKD. The CDR3 loop is CAISESLTGYGYTF. CDR3 bases: TGTGCCATCAGTGAGTCGTTGACAGGGTACGGCTACACCTTC.

CDR3 nucleotides: TGTGCCAGCTCACCATCGGACAGTAATGAAAAACTGTTTTTT. The encoded protein is CASSPSDSNEKLFF. The chain links TRBV18 to TRBJ1-4, with D maybe TRBD1 (6 bases). Germline CDR1 and CDR2: KGHSH and LQKENI. This CDR3 has 14 amino acids. The V gene lost 2 bases and the J gene lost 4 bases, with 8 bases spanning the gap.

This rearrangement joins TRBV27 to TRBJ2-3; 8 bases are shared with TRBD2. This CDR3 has 15 residues. V shed 5 bases, J shed 4 bases, and the junction held 8 bases outside the gene matches. In germline, CDR1 is MNHEY, CDR2 SMNVEV (reference sequence). CDR3 amino acids: CASSQRGLVSDTQYF. CDR3 nucleotides: TGTGCCAGCAGTCAAAGGGGACTAGTTTCAGATACGCAGTATTTT.

The rearrangement joins TRBV7-7 to TRBJ2-5, with 9 bases matching TRBD1. The trim removed 0 bases at V and 4 bases at J, leaving 3 bases unmatched. The CDR3 length is 15 residues. The V gene's germline CDR1 is SSHAT and CDR2 FNYEAQ (reference sequence). The CDR3 loop is CASSLAGQGTETQYF. The CDR3 DNA is TGTGCCAGCAGCTTAGCGGGACAGGGTACAGAGACCCAGTACTTC.

This clone has just a few counts. V and J are TRBV5-1 and TRBJ1-1; possible D gene TRBD1, 6 bases. Germline V gene sequence: CDR1 SGHRS, CDR2 YFSETQ. V lost 0 bases and J lost 5, with 11 bases in between. This CDR3 is built from 14 residues. The CDR3 region has the DNA TGCGCCAGCAGCTTGGCAGGGGAGAGGACTGAAGCTTTCTTT. Translating gives CASSLAGERTEAFF.

The chain employs TRBV25-1 and TRBJ2-7; 9 nucleotides align to TRBD1. The V and J ends lost 1 base and 6 bases, in that order; junction bases with no gene match: 10. From germline, CDR1 is MGHDK and CDR2 SYGVNS. The CDR3 consists of 16 residues. The CDR3 coding sequence is TGTGCCAGCAGTGAATTGCAGTACGGACAGGGGCCCGAGCAGTACTTC. Translation: CASSELQYGQGPEQYF.

The rearrangement uses TRBV6-2 or TRBV6-3 and TRBJ1-2; D uncertain. Trimming removed 5 bases at V and 4 bases at J, with 17 bases between. The CDR3 sequence is 15 residues long. Germline CDR1 is MNHEY and CDR2 is SVGEGT. The CDR3 DNA is TGTGCCAGCAGTGGATGGCCTCCCACAGTCTATGGCTACACCTTC. Its protein product is CASSGWPPTVYGYTF.

V gene TRBV2 combines with J gene TRBJ2-7; 8 nucleotides agree with TRBD2. Germline V gene lookup returns CDR1 SNHLY and CDR2 FYNNEI. The CDR3 runs to 14 residues. The V and J ends lost 4 bases and 0 bases, in that order; junction bases with no gene match: 2. The CDR3 is CASSAGGSSYEQYF. CDR3 in DNA: TGTGCCAGCAGTGCGGGAGGGAGCTCCTACGAGCAGTACTTC.

This sequence joins TRBV14 and TRBJ1-6; 8 bases map to TRBD1. This CDR3 is built from 13 residues. J gave up 14 bases and V 4 bases, and 7 bases lay outside the gene matches. Germline CDR1 reads SGHDN; CDR2 reads FVKESK. The chain's CDR3 is CASSRDRGSTLHF. CDR3 DNA sequence: TGTGCCAGCAGCCGCGACAGGGGATCGACCCTCCACTTT.